This T cell receptor beta chain is from a study of OX40 agonist ivuxolimab in advanced cancers. Study-wide results and limits: In CD8+ T cells, expanded clones were on average more numerous than in CD4+. Low levels of normalized T-cell clonal expansion also appeared in some nonresponders.

Of note for this clone: Antigen unknown.

The CDR3 is 14 amino acids. The germline gives CDR1 PRHDT, CDR2 FYEKMQ (reference sequence). Trimming stripped 5 bases from V and 7 bases from J, with 16 bases between. On cycle 4 day 1 and cycle 7 day 1, as well as at baseline, blood was sampled. The assay was immunoSEQ multiplex PCR, and TCRdb's table has in-frame clones only and misses some. The sample includes about 82,000 clones, approximately 85% of them seen just once. Sample: CD4+ or CD8+ T cells sorted from blood, taken in a trial of the OX40 agonist ivuxolimab. This receptor was taken from an adult with an advanced solid tumor such as melanoma, head and neck, liver or kidney cancer. The rearrangement uses TRBV13 and TRBJ2-3, with D unresolved. CDR3 DNA sequence: TGTGCCAGCAGCCTTCGGGTCTCCCCCCATACGCAGTATTTT. Translating it yields CASSLRVSPHTQYF.